This T cell receptor beta chain comes out of a study of T cells in AML relapse after transplant (dated by TCRdb to the late 2010s). Describing the broader study: Remission controls were clinically matched patients who maintained long-term complete remission with more than 3 years of follow-up. Bone marrow collected about 1 year after HSCT from patients who maintained complete remission served as the remission samples. In a retrospective study, inhibitory receptor expression and TCR repertoires of bone marrow T cells were examined in patients who had received allogeneic HSCT for myeloid malignancy. The investigation overall reported the following: Very few samples underpinned the TCR repertoire comparisons, and for unsorted bone marrow each group had only a few individuals.

This clonotype is described as medium-sized (0.01 to 0.1%). There is no known antigen for this receptor. There are no base qualities to consult, and no much larger clone falls within one base. Libraries were prepared through PCR. TCR alpha and beta chains were amplified from RNA with a modified RACE PCR protocol rather than multiplex PCR. An Illumina MiSeq was used to sequence the libraries, and raw reads were demultiplexed using sample-specific barcode combinations. In the source study's methods: MiXCR software was used to identify TCR clonotypes from the sequencing reads. The public sequencing data were trimmed at Q25 with fastp and processed into clonotypes with MiXCR by TCRdb, which kept only in-frame beta chains. Each CDR3 protein gets just one entry, which takes the most common genes and DNA from the rows behind it. None of the V and J calls come from the authors' own analysis; TCRdb made them. Here the sample has thousands of distinct CDR3 sequences; around a tenth occur a single time. The ten biggest clones cover less than 40% of the sample.

V lost 4 bases and J lost 10 bases, and the count of bases not matched to a germline gene is 12. CDR1 MNHEY and CDR2 SVGEGT are derived from the germline V gene. Spanning cysteine to phenylalanine, the CDR3 consists of 14 amino acids. This entry keeps only the CDR3 DNA: 42 bases, framed from base 1. This TCR was sampled from a human donor who had a stem cell transplant for acute myeloid leukemia. After a transplant, some T cells may be the graft donor's own cells. This specimen consisted of bone marrow, either the whole sample or a sorted T cell fraction (not recorded which), obtained in complete remission. The receptor chain draws on TRBV6-2 or TRBV6-3 and TRBJ1-2; TRBD1 aligns with 7 central bases. DNA sequence: TGTGCCAGCAGTTCGGATTATCGACAGGGCGCCTACACCTTC. Its translation is CASSSDYRQGAYTF.